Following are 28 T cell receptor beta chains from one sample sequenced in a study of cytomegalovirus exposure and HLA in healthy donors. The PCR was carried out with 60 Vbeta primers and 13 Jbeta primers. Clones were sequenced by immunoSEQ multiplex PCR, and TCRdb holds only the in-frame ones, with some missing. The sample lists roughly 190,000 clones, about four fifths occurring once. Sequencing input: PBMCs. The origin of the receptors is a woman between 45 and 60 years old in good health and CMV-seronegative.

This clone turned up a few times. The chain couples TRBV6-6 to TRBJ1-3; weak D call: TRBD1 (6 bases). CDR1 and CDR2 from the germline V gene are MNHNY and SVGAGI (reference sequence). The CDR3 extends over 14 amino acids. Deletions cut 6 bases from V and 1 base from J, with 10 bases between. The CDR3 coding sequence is TGTGCCAGCAGCCTAGGGGGTTCTGGAAACACCATATATTTT. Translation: CASSLGGSGNTIYF.

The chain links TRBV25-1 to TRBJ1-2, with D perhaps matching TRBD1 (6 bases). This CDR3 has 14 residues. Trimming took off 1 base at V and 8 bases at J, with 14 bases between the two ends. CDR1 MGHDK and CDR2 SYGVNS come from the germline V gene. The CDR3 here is CASSEFRGAGGYTF. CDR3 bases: TGTGCCAGCAGTGAATTTCGGGGGGCTGGCGGCTACACCTTC.

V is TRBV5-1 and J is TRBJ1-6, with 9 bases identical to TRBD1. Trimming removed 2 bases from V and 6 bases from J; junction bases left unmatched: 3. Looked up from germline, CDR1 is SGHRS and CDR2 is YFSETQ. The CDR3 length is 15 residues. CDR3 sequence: CASSFGDRVNSPLHF. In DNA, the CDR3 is TGCGCCAGCAGCTTTGGGGACAGGGTTAATTCACCCCTCCACTTT.

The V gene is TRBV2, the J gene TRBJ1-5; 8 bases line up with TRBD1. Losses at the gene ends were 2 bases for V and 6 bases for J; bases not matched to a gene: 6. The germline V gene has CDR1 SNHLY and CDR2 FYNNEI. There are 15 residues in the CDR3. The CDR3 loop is CASSESGGSGQPQHF. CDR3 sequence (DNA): TGTGCCAGCAGTGAATCAGGGGGCAGTGGTCAGCCCCAGCATTTT.

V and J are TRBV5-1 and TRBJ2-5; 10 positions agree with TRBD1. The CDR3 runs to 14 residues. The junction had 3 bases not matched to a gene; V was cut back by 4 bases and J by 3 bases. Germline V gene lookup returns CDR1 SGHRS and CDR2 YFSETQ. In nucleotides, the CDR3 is TGCGCCAGCAGCCGGACAGGGGGAGAAGAGACCCAGTACTTC. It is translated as CASSRTGGEETQYF.

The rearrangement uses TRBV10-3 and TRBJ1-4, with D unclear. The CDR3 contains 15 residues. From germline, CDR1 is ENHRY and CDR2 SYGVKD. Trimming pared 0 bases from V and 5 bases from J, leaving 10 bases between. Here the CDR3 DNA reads TGTGCCATCAGTGAGTCGAGAGCACCAAATGAAAAACTGTTTTTT. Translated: CAISESRAPNEKLFF.

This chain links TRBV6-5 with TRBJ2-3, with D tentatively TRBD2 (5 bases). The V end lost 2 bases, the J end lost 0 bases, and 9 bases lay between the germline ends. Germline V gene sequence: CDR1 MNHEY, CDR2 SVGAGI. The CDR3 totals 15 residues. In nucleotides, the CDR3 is TGTGCCAGCAGTTACGGGCGGGCTAGCACAGATACGCAGTATTTT. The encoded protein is CASSYGRASTDTQYF.

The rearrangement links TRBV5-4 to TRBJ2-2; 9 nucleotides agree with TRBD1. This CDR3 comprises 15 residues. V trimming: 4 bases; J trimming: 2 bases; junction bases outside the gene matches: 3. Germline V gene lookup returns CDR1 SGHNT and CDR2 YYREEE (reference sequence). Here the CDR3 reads CASSEGQGNTGELFF. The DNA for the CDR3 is TGTGCCAGCAGCGAGGGACAGGGAAACACCGGGGAGCTGTTTTTT. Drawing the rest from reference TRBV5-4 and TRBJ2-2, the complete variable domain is ETGVTQSPTHLIKTRGQQVTLRCSSQSGHNTVSWYQQALGQGPQFIFQYYREEENGRGNFPPRFSGLQFPNYSSELNVNALELDDSALYLCASSEGQGNTGELFFGEGSRLTVL.

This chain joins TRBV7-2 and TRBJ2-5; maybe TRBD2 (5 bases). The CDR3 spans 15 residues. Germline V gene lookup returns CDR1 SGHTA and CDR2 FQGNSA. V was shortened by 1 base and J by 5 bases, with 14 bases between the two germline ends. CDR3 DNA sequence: TGTGCCAGCAGCTTAGGTCGCTCATCGGGGGAGACCCAGTACTTC. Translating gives CASSLGRSSGETQYF.

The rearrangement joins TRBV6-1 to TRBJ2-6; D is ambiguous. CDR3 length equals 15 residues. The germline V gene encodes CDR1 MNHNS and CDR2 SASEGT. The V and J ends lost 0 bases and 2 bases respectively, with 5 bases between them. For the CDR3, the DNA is TGTGCCAGCAGTGAAGCAACAGCTGGGGCCAACGTCCTGACTTTC. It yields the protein CASSEATAGANVLTF.

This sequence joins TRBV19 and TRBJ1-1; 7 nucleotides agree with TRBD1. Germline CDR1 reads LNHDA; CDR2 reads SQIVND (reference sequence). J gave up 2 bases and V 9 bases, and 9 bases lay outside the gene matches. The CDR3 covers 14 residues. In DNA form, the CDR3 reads TGTGCCAGCAATGACAGGGTGCCAAACACTGAAGCTTTCTTT. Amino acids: CASNDRVPNTEAFF.

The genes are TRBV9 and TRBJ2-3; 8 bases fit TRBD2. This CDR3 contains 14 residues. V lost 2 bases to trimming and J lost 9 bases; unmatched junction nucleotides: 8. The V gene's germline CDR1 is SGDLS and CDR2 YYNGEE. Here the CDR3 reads CASSVQRGPGTQYF. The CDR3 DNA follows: TGTGCCAGCAGCGTTCAGCGGGGGCCCGGAACGCAGTATTTT.

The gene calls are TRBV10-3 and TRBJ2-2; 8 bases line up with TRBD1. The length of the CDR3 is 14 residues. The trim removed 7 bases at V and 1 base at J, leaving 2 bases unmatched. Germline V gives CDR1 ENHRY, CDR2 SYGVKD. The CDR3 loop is CAITGTGNTGELFF. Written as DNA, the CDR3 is TGTGCCATCACCGGGACAGGGAACACCGGGGAGCTGTTTTTT.

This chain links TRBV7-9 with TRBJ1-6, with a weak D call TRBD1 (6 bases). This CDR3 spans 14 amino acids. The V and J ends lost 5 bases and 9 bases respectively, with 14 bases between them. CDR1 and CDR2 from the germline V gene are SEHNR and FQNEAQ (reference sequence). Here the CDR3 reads CASSREQGTSPLHF. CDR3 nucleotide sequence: TGTGCCAGCAGCAGAGAACAGGGCACTTCACCCCTCCACTTT.

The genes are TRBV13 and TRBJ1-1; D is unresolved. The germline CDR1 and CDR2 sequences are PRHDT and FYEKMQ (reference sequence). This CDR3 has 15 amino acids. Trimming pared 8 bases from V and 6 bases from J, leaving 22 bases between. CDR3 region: CASRSPRESRAEAFF. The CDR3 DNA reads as TGTGCCAGCCGTAGCCCACGGGAGTCAAGGGCTGAAGCTTTCTTT.

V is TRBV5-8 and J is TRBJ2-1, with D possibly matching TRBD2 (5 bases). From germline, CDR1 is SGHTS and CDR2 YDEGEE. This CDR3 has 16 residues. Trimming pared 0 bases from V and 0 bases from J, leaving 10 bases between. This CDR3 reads CASSLDVGSSYNEQFF. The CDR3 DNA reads TGTGCCAGCAGCTTGGATGTGGGGAGCTCCTACAATGAGCAGTTCTTC.

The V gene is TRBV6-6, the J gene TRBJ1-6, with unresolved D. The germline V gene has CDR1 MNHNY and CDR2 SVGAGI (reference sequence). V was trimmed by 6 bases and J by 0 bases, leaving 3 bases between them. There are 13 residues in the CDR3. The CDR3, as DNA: TGTGCCAGCAGGAGCTCCTATAATTCACCCCTCCACTTT. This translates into CASRSSYNSPLHF.

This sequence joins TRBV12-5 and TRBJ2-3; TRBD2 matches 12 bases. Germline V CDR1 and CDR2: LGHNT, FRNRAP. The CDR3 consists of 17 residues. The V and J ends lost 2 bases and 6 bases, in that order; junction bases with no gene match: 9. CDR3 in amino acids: CASGLMPSGRAWDTQYF. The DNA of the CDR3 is TGTGCTAGTGGTTTGATGCCTAGCGGGAGGGCCTGGGATACGCAGTATTTT.

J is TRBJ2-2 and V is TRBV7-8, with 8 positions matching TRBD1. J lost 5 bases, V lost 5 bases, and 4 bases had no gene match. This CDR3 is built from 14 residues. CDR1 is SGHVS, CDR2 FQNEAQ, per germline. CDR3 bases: TGTGCCAGCAGCGTTGGACAGGGAACCGGGGAGCTGTTTTTT. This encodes CASSVGQGTGELFF.

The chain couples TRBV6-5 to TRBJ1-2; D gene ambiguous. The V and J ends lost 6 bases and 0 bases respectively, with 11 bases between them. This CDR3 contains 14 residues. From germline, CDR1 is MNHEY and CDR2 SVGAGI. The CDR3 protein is CASRPGRANYGYTF. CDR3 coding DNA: TGTGCCAGCAGGCCGGGGAGGGCTAACTATGGCTACACCTTC.

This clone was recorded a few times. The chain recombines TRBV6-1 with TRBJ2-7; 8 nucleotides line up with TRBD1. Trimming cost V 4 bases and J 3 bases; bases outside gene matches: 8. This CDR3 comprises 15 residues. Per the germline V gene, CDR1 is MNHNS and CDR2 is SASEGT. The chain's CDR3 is CASSGQGRGIYEQYF. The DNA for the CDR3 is TGTGCCAGCAGTGGACAGGGGCGGGGAATCTACGAGCAGTACTTC.

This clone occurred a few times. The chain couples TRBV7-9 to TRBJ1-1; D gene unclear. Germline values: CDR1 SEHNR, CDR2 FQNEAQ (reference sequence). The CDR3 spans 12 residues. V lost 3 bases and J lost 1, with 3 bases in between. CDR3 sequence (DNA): TGTGCCAGCAGCTTCTCGAACACTGAAGCTTTCTTT. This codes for CASSFSNTEAFF.

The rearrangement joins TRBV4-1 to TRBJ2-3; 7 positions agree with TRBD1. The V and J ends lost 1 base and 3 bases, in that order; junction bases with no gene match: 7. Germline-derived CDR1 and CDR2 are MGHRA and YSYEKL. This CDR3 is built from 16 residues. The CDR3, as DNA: TGCGCCAGCAGCCAAGGGGGCAGGGGGTCAACAGATACGCAGTATTTT. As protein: CASSQGGRGSTDTQYF.

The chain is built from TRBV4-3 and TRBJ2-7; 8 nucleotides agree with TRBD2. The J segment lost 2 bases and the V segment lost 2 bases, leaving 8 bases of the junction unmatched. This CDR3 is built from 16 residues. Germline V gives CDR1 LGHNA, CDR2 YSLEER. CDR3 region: CASSQRASGSTYEQYF. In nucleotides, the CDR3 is TGCGCCAGCAGCCAACGGGCTAGCGGGTCAACCTACGAGCAGTACTTC.

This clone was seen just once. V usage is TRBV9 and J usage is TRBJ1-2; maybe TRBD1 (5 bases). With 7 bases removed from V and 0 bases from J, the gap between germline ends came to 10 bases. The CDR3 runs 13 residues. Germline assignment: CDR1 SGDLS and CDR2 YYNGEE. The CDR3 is CASEQVTNYGYTF. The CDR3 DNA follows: TGTGCCAGCGAACAGGTTACTAACTATGGCTACACCTTC.

CDR3 residues: CASTSRTGLNTQYF. CDR3 sequence (DNA): TGTGCCAGCACCAGTAGGACAGGGCTAAATACGCAGTATTTT. V is TRBV5-6 and J is TRBJ2-3; 8 nucleotides align to TRBD1. With 6 bases clipped from V and 7 bases from J, the junction kept 10 bases outside the gene matches. Looked up from germline, CDR1 is SGHDT and CDR2 is YYEEEE. This CDR3 has 14 residues.

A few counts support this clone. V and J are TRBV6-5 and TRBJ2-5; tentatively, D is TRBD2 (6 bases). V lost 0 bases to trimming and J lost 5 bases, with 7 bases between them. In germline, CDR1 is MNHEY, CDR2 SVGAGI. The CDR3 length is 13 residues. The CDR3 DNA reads TGTGCCAGCAGTTACTCGACTAGGGAGACCCAGTACTTC. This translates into CASSYSTRETQYF.

CDR3 nucleotide sequence: TGTGCCAGCAGCTTGGCGACTAGCGGCACAGATACGCAGTATTTT. Residues: CASSLATSGTDTQYF. The chain employs TRBV5-4 and TRBJ2-3; the match to TRBD2 covers 8 bases. This CDR3 comprises 15 residues. The V and J ends lost 0 bases and 1 base, in that order; junction bases with no gene match: 1. From germline, CDR1 is SGHNT and CDR2 YYREEE (reference sequence).